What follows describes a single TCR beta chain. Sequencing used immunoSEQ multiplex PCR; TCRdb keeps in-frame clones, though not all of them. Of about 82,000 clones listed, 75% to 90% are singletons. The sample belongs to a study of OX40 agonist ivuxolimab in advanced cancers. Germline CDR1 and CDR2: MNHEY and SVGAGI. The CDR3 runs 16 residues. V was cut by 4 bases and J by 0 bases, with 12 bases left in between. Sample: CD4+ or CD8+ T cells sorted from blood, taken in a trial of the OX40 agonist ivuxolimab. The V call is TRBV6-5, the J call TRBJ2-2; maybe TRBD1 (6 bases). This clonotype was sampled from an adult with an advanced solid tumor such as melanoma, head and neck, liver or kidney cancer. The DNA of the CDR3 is TGTGCCAGCAGTTTGACAGGCGATGCGAACACCGGGGAGCTGTTTTTT. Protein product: CASSLTGDANTGELFF.